These 24 T cell receptor beta chains came from one sample sequenced in a study of CD8+ T cells in alopecia areata. Regarding treatment: oral pan-JAK inhibitor, 5-10 mg twice daily. Extraction of RNA preceded its reverse transcription into cDNA, which served as the sequencing template. TCRdb's copy holds only in-frame clones and misses some; the assay was immunoSEQ multiplex PCR. Altogether under 350,000 clones are present, roughly 50% being singletons, with the ten largest covering more than 1.5%. The sequencing here drew on CD4+ T cells sorted from blood, taken at week 24, from a patient treated with tofacitinib. These receptors all come from a human donor with alopecia areata.

The rearrangement links TRBV7-9 to TRBJ2-1; 8 nucleotides line up with TRBD1. Germline V lookup: CDR1 SEHNR, CDR2 FQNEAQ (reference sequence). After removal of 4 bases from V and 4 bases from J, the junction contained 3 bases not matched to a gene. The CDR3 covers 14 residues. CDR3 DNA sequence: TGTGCCAGCAGCTGGGACAGGTCTTACAATGAGCAGTTCTTC. As protein: CASSWDRSYNEQFF.

CDR3 nucleotide sequence: TGCGCCAGCAGCTTGGGGGACAGGGGAGAGACCCAGTACTTC. Its protein is CASSLGDRGETQYF. The chain joins TRBV5-1 to TRBJ2-5, with TRBD1 matching over 10 bases. Per the germline V gene, CDR1 is SGHRS and CDR2 is YFSETQ. The V gene end was trimmed by 0 bases and the J gene end by 4 bases; junction bases not matched to a gene: 0. This CDR3 region has 14 residues.

Here the CDR3 DNA reads TGCGCCAGCAGCGAAGAAGAGACCCAGTACTTC. It specifies CASSEEETQYF. The V call is TRBV5-1, the J call TRBJ2-5; no definite D call. V lost 4 bases and J lost 3, with 4 bases in between. The CDR3 is 11 residues long. CDR1 and CDR2 from the germline V gene are SGHRS and YFSETQ.

V gene TRBV30 combines with J gene TRBJ2-3; TRBD2 matches at 11 bases. From germline, CDR1 is GTSNPN and CDR2 SVGIG (reference sequence). With V trimmed by 2 bases and J by 6 bases, 10 bases remained unmatched. The CDR3 is 16 residues long. As DNA, the CDR3 is TGTGCCTGGAGTAGTGGTAGCGGGGGGGCGGCGGATACGCAGTATTTT. As protein: CAWSSGSGGAADTQYF.

This chain joins TRBV6-5 and TRBJ1-1; D is unresolved. With 2 bases removed from V and 1 base from J, the gap between germline ends came to 5 bases. This CDR3 contains 13 residues. From germline, CDR1 is MNHEY and CDR2 SVGAGI. CDR3: CASSYGENTEAFF. The CDR3 coding sequence is TGTGCCAGCAGTTACGGAGAGAACACTGAAGCTTTCTTT.

A note on this clone: Other DNA sequences in this sample translate to the same CDR3. The rearrangement uses TRBV2 and TRBJ2-5; D is unclear. Germline V lookup: CDR1 SNHLY, CDR2 FYNNEI. V was cut by 3 bases and J by 5 bases, with 4 bases left in between. The CDR3 is made up of 11 amino acids. CDR3 in DNA: TGTGCCAGCAGTGACCGGGAGACCCAGTACTTC. It translates to CASSDRETQYF. Based on the CDR3 plus reference TRBV2 and TRBJ2-5, the full variable domain is EPEVTQTPSHQVTQMGQEVILRCVPISNHLYFYWYRQILGQKVEFLVSFYNNEISEKSEIFDDQFSVERPDGSNFTLKIRSTKLEDSAMYFCASSDRETQYFGPGTRLLVL.

The table lists this clone with a few counts. The chain uses TRBV7-3 and TRBJ2-1, with D tentatively TRBD1 or TRBD2 (6 bases each). Germline-derived CDR1 and CDR2 are SGHTA and FQGTGA. The CDR3 contains 15 residues. With 6 bases removed from V and 10 bases from J, the gap between germline ends came to 22 bases. CDR3 bases: TGTGCCAGCAGTTGGGGACAACTTGTCGGGGGAGAGCAGTTCTTC. Its protein product is CASSWGQLVGGEQFF.

The chain joins TRBV13 to TRBJ2-5; the D gene is possibly TRBD1 (8 bases). CDR3 size: 13 residues. V lost 5 bases and J lost 5, with 12 bases in between. Germline V lookup: CDR1 PRHDT, CDR2 FYEKMQ (reference sequence). CDR3 loop: CASSVQGGETQYF. The CDR3 coding sequence is TGTGCCAGCAGCGTACAGGGGGGGGAGACCCAGTACTTC.

A word on this clone: The sample contains more than one DNA sequence encoding this CDR3. The genes are TRBV4-2 and TRBJ2-4; 11 positions agree with TRBD2. CDR3 size: 17 residues. The V gene's germline CDR1 is LGHNA and CDR2 YNFKEQ. V gave up 0 bases and J gave up 1 base; unmatched junction bases: 2. This CDR3 reads CASSQDPSGGAKNIQYF. CDR3 coding DNA: TGTGCCAGCAGCCAAGATCCTAGCGGGGGGGCCAAAAACATTCAGTACTTC.

This clone came up a few times. The chain has TRBV6-6 and TRBJ1-5, with TRBD1 as a possible D gene (6 bases). The V gene lost 2 bases and the J gene lost 2 bases, with 13 bases spanning the gap. The V gene's germline CDR1 is MNHNY and CDR2 SVGAGI (reference sequence). The CDR3 contains 16 residues. The CDR3 loop is CASSYGWGAGNQPQHF. Here the CDR3 DNA reads TGTGCCAGCAGTTACGGTTGGGGGGCTGGCAATCAGCCCCAGCATTTT.

To note about this clone: A read error may account for a junction end that differs from germline. This chain connects TRBV20-1 to TRBJ2-1; 10 bases map to TRBD2. The CDR3 extends over 11 amino acids. Germline-derived CDR1 and CDR2 are DFQATT and SNEGSKA (reference sequence). CDR3 nucleotides: TGCAGTGCTCCTCGACTAGCGGGTTTAGTCTTC. Its translation is CSAPRLAGLVF.

As to this clone: A far larger clone differs by one base, so this is likely a read error. Distinct nucleotide sequences in the sample also encode this CDR3. V gene TRBV13 combines with J gene TRBJ2-5, with no clear D. Trimming removed 2 bases from V and 4 bases from J, with 2 bases in between. This CDR3 spans 11 amino acids. Germline V lookup: CDR1 PRHDT, CDR2 FYEKMQ (reference sequence). The CDR3: CASSLRETQYF. CDR3 DNA: TGTGCCAGCAGCTTACGAGAGACCCAGTACTTC. Together with reference TRBV13 and TRBJ2-5, the CDR3 gives the full variable domain: AAGVIQSPRHLIKEKRETATLKCYPIPRHDTVYWYQQGPGQDPQFLISFYEKMQSDKGSIPDRFSAQQFSDYHSELNMSSLELGDSALYFCASSLRETQYFGPGTRLLVL.

CDR3 region: CSVAPEGYGYTF. The CDR3 DNA reads as TGCAGCGTTGCCCCGGAGGGTTATGGCTACACCTTC. This chain joins TRBV29-1 and TRBJ1-2, with D uncertain. The CDR3 spans 12 residues. Germline V gene data show CDR1 as SQVTM and CDR2 as ANQGSEA. V was pared by 4 bases and J by 5 bases, with 11 bases between.

This clone was picked up one time. Other nucleotide sequences from this sample produce the same CDR3. The chain is built from TRBV5-6 and TRBJ1-1, with D unresolved. Germline V CDR1 and CDR2: SGHDT, YYEEEE. The V and J ends lost 2 bases and 2 bases respectively, with 7 bases between them. The CDR3 spans 13 residues. The CDR3: CASSFRGNTEAFF. As DNA, the CDR3 is TGTGCCAGCAGCTTCCGTGGAAACACTGAAGCTTTCTTT.

The genes are TRBV7-9 and TRBJ2-1; TRBD1 aligns across 7 bases. CDR1 and CDR2 (germline): SEHNR, FQNEAQ (reference sequence). This CDR3 has 15 amino acids. V lost 4 bases and J lost 2; bases outside the gene matches: 5. The CDR3 region is CASSSGGLAYNEQFF. DNA for the CDR3: TGTGCCAGCAGCTCAGGGGGTTTAGCCTACAATGAGCAGTTCTTC.

In its sample, this clone was seen a few times. The chain uses TRBV5-1 and TRBJ2-1; 13 positions agree with TRBD2. CDR1 is SGHRS, CDR2 YFSETQ, per germline. CDR3 length: 15 amino acids. Losses at the gene ends were 4 bases for V and 6 bases for J; bases not matched to a gene: 4. The CDR3 spells CASSGGLAGVNEQFF. The CDR3 bases are TGCGCCAGCAGCGGTGGACTAGCGGGGGTCAATGAGCAGTTCTTC.

This clone was recorded a few times. This rearrangement joins TRBV30 to TRBJ1-5, with no clear D. Germline-derived CDR1 and CDR2 are GTSNPN and SVGIG (reference sequence). This CDR3 has 14 amino acids. V was clipped by 0 bases and J by 12 bases, with 18 bases between them. CDR3 protein: CAWSVKIPPGNQHF. The CDR3 DNA reads TGTGCCTGGAGTGTAAAGATCCCGCCAGGCAACCAGCATTTT.

The CDR3 coding sequence is TGTGCCAGTAGGGGGCAAGGGATAAGCAATCAGCCCCAGCATTTT. This translates into CASRGQGISNQPQHF. The V gene is TRBV19, the J gene TRBJ1-5; D might be TRBD1 (5 bases). The CDR3 consists of 15 residues. Germline V gives CDR1 LNHDA, CDR2 SQIVND (reference sequence). The V gene lost 6 bases and the J gene lost 1 base, with 13 bases spanning the gap.

This clone came up a few times. The chain's CDR3 is CASSLDTFYGYTF. The CDR3 nucleotides read TGTGCCAGCAGCTTAGACACATTCTATGGCTACACCTTC. The chain uses TRBV7-9 and TRBJ1-2; no clear D gene. Trimming shortened V by 1 base and J by 4 bases, and 7 bases separated the two germline ends. This CDR3 region has 13 residues. CDR1 is SEHNR, CDR2 FQNEAQ, per germline (reference sequence).

This clone is a singleton in its sample. CDR3 in amino acids: CASSLRGTQDTQYF. CDR3 DNA sequence: TGCGCCAGCAGCTTGAGAGGGACTCAAGATACGCAGTATTTT. The genes are TRBV5-1 and TRBJ2-3; D may be TRBD2 (6 bases). The CDR3 is 14 residues long. Germline V CDR1 and CDR2: SGHRS, YFSETQ. The germline V and J ends were trimmed by 1 base and 5 bases, with 11 bases remaining between them.

The chain combines TRBV28 with TRBJ1-1; D call uncertain. In germline, CDR1 is MDHEN, CDR2 SYDVKM. The CDR3 is made up of 13 amino acids. Trimming pared 3 bases from V and 1 base from J, leaving 6 bases between. The DNA of the CDR3 is TGTGCCAGCAGTTTTCGGGCGAACACTGAAGCTTTCTTT. This translates into CASSFRANTEAFF.

The rearrangement links TRBV5-1 to TRBJ2-3, with D unclear. The CDR3 has 15 amino acids. The germline V gene encodes CDR1 SGHRS and CDR2 YFSETQ. The V end was cut by 0 bases, the J end by 0 bases, with 8 bases between. CDR3 nucleotides: TGCGCCAGCAGCTTGGACAGAAAGAGCACAGATACGCAGTATTTT. Residues: CASSLDRKSTDTQYF.

The chain is built from TRBV15 and TRBJ1-2; D is unresolved. Per germline, CDR1 LNHNV and CDR2 YYDKDF (reference sequence). Between the trimmed V and J ends, which lost 0 bases and 4 bases, there was a span of 18 bases. The CDR3 has 17 residues. The CDR3 loop is CATSRDPRRSGSYGYTF. CDR3 nucleotides: TGTGCCACCAGCAGAGATCCCCGCCGGTCGGGGTCCTATGGCTACACCTTC. The entire variable domain, with the rest obtained from reference TRBV15 and TRBJ1-2, is as follows: DAMVIQNPRYQVTQFGKPVTLSCSQTLNHNVMYWYQQKSSQAPKLLFHYYDKDFNNEADTPDNFQSRRPNTSFCFLDIRSPGLGDTAMYLCATSRDPRRSGSYGYTFGSGTRLTVV.

The chain links TRBV4-1 to TRBJ1-2; TRBD1 agrees at 7 bases. CDR3 length equals 15 residues. V lost 1 base and J lost 3; bases outside the gene matches: 5. Germline CDR1 and CDR2: MGHRA and YSYEKL. In DNA form, the CDR3 reads TGCGCCAGCAGCCAAGTCCCCGGGACAGACTATGGCTACACCTTC. Translation: CASSQVPGTDYGYTF.